The 26 T cell receptor beta chains below all came from one sample that was sequenced in a study of T cell changes during pregnancy in multiple sclerosis. The table came from immunoSEQ multiplex PCR; TCRdb's copy has only in-frame clones and leaves some out. The sample yields some 47,000 clones, over 75% seen once. The sequences come from CD8+ T cells from peripheral blood mononuclear cells, collected in the second trimester of pregnancy. All receptors derive from a female donor with multiple sclerosis, enrolled in a pregnancy study.

The chain joins TRBV5-6 to TRBJ1-1; D unclear. This CDR3 comprises 14 residues. Germline V gene lookup returns CDR1 SGHDT and CDR2 YYEEEE. V dropped 4 bases and J dropped 4 bases, with 14 bases sitting between them. The CDR3 DNA is TGTGCCAGCAGCCCGGGAGTGGGTGTCACTGAAGCTTTCTTT. This sequence encodes CASSPGVGVTEAFF.

The chain has TRBV29-1 and TRBJ2-7, with D possibly matching TRBD1 (5 bases). The CDR3 spans 13 residues. Germline lookup yields CDR1 SQVTM and CDR2 ANQGSEA. The germline V and J ends were trimmed by 5 bases and 4 bases, with 15 bases remaining between them. This CDR3 is CSVTKGAKYEQYF. CDR3 DNA sequence: TGCAGCGTTACGAAAGGGGCAAAGTACGAGCAGTACTTC.

The chain carries TRBV27 and TRBJ2-7; TRBD2 aligns across 13 bases. Germline CDR1 and CDR2: MNHEY and SMNVEV (reference sequence). The CDR3 is made up of 14 amino acids. Trimming removed 6 bases from V and 5 bases from J; junction bases left unmatched: 4. CDR3 DNA: TGTGCCAGCAGACTAGCGGGGGGGCCGAACGAGCAGTACTTC. This translates into CASRLAGGPNEQYF.

This chain joins TRBV29-1 and TRBJ1-1, with D unclear. CDR1 SQVTM and CDR2 ANQGSEA come from the germline V gene. There are 10 residues in the CDR3. The ends were cut back, 7 bases at V and 7 bases at J, with 10 bases in the middle. Here the CDR3 reads CSALGSEAFF. CDR3 in DNA: TGCAGCGCCCTCGGGAGTGAAGCTTTCTTT.

V usage is TRBV4-2 and J usage is TRBJ2-1, with 8 bases aligning to TRBD2. This CDR3 has 17 residues. The germline V gene encodes CDR1 LGHNA and CDR2 YNFKEQ. Trimming cost V 0 bases and J 4 bases; bases outside gene matches: 8. CDR3 region: CASSQDGDGGAYNEQFF. The CDR3 nucleotides read TGTGCCAGCAGCCAAGATGGGGACGGGGGGGCATACAATGAGCAGTTCTTC.

CDR3 amino acids: CASSENTGANTEAFF. Written as DNA, the CDR3 is TGTGCCAGCAGTGAAAATACAGGAGCGAACACTGAAGCTTTCTTT. The rearrangement links TRBV2 to TRBJ1-1, with D perhaps TRBD1 (5 bases). Trimming left V 2 bases short and J 1 base short, with 11 bases between. Germline V lookup: CDR1 SNHLY, CDR2 FYNNEI. The CDR3 consists of 15 residues.

The chain carries TRBV7-2 and TRBJ2-1, with TRBD2 identical over 8 bases. CDR1 is SGHTA, CDR2 FQGNSA, per germline. The CDR3 extends over 17 amino acids. With V trimmed by 5 bases and J by 1 base, 10 bases remained unmatched. Here the CDR3 reads CASSTAGGVPSYNEQFF. CDR3 coding DNA: TGTGCCAGCAGCACGGCCGGGGGGGTCCCTTCCTACAATGAGCAGTTCTTC.

The CDR3, as DNA: TGTGCCATCAGTGATCGGGGGGGGCCGTTAGAGACCCAGTACTTC. This sequence encodes CAISDRGGPLETQYF. The gene calls are TRBV10-3 and TRBJ2-5; 8 bases fit TRBD2. This CDR3 is built from 15 residues. Per the germline V gene, CDR1 is ENHRY and CDR2 is SYGVKD. Losses at the gene ends were 3 bases for V and 4 bases for J; bases not matched to a gene: 7.

The chain has TRBV21-1 and TRBJ2-3; the table's D gene call, TRBD1, was not cross checked with the DNA. TRBV21-1 is shown as a pseudogene. CDR3 size: 17 residues. This CDR3 reads CASSALGQESPTDTQYF. For the CDR3, the DNA is TGTGCCAGCAGCGCACTGGGACAGGAGTCTCCCACAGATACGCAGTATTTT.

V usage is TRBV15 and J usage is TRBJ1-2, with D possibly TRBD1 on 5 matching bases. V was trimmed by 0 bases and J by 3 bases, leaving 23 bases between them. This CDR3 is built from 19 residues. Looked up from germline, CDR1 is LNHNV and CDR2 is YYDKDF (reference sequence). The CDR3, as DNA: TGTGCCACCAGCAGAGACCCGCCGCGGGACCCCGGCGATCACTATGGCTACACCTTC. Translating gives CATSRDPPRDPGDHYGYTF.

The chain carries TRBV7-8 and TRBJ2-1; possibly TRBD1 for D (6 bases). The germline V and J ends were trimmed by 1 base and 7 bases, with 14 bases remaining between them. Germline V lookup: CDR1 SGHVS, CDR2 FQNEAQ. This CDR3 contains 15 residues. The CDR3 spells CASSLVGARDNEQFF. CDR3 DNA: TGTGCCAGCAGCTTAGTGGGGGCTAGGGATAATGAGCAGTTCTTC.

The chain joins TRBV6-6 to TRBJ2-1, with 10 bases lining up with TRBD2. CDR1 is MNHNY and CDR2 is SVGAGI in the germline V gene (reference sequence). J lost 15 bases, V lost 10 bases, and 9 bases had no gene match. This CDR3 comprises 11 residues. The CDR3 nucleotides read TGTGCCATATCAGCGGGGGGGTTTTCGTTCTTC. Translation gives CAISAGGFSFF.

This clone occurred once. The chain uses TRBV5-4 and TRBJ2-1; a possible D gene is TRBD2 (6 bases). Germline V gives CDR1 SGHNT, CDR2 YYREEE (reference sequence). The CDR3 runs to 15 residues. V was clipped by 2 bases and J by 8 bases, with 17 bases between them. The CDR3 reads CASSFAEAGIDEQFF. CDR3 sequence (DNA): TGTGCCAGCAGCTTTGCTGAAGCGGGCATCGATGAGCAGTTCTTC. Supplemented by reference TRBV5-4 and TRBJ2-1, the full variable domain reads ETGVTQSPTHLIKTRGQQVTLRCSSQSGHNTVSWYQQALGQGPQFIFQYYREEENGRGNFPPRFSGLQFPNYSSELNVNALELDDSALYLCASSFAEAGIDEQFFGPGTRLTVL.

V is TRBV5-6 and J is TRBJ1-6; 7 bases fit TRBD1. Germline V gene lookup returns CDR1 SGHDT and CDR2 YYEEEE. Trimming at V came to 2 bases and at J to 9 bases, leaving 8 bases not matched to a gene. This CDR3 is built from 15 residues. The CDR3 bases are TGTGCCAGCAGCTTAAGCGACAGGGTCGGTTCACCCCTCCACTTT. Protein: CASSLSDRVGSPLHF.

This clone was counted a single time. The chain joins TRBV7-2 to TRBJ1-2, with D maybe TRBD1 (6 bases). CDR1 is SGHTA and CDR2 is FQGNSA in the germline V gene. CDR3 length equals 11 residues. V lost 8 bases and J lost 8, with 12 bases in between. The CDR3 loop is CASLQGAGYTF. CDR3 bases: TGTGCCAGCCTACAGGGTGCGGGCTACACCTTC.

The chain carries TRBV6-5 and TRBJ1-1; no firm D call. The CDR3 has 13 residues. Germline loops: CDR1 MNHEY, CDR2 SVGAGI. The ends were cut back, 0 bases at V and 4 bases at J, with 6 bases in the middle. The CDR3 here is CASSYSEGTEAFF. CDR3 nucleotide sequence: TGTGCCAGCAGTTACTCGGAGGGCACTGAAGCTTTCTTT.

The chain carries TRBV7-6 and TRBJ1-4; weak D call: TRBD1 (6 bases). From germline, CDR1 is SGHVS and CDR2 FNYEAQ. The CDR3 sequence is 17 residues long. The ends were cut back, 6 bases at V and 8 bases at J, with 25 bases in the middle. CDR3 loop: CASSNRVAPEYGEKLFF. The CDR3 bases are TGTGCCAGCAGTAACAGGGTAGCGCCGGAATATGGAGAAAAACTGTTTTTT. Supplemented by reference TRBV7-6 and TRBJ1-4, the full variable domain reads GAGVSQSPRYKVTKRGQDVALRCDPISGHVSLYWYRQALGQGPEFLTYFNYEAQQDKSGLPNDRFSAERPEGSISTLTIQRTEQRDSAMYRCASSNRVAPEYGEKLFFGSGTQLSVL.

The chain recombines TRBV7-6 with TRBJ2-1; D is undetermined. CDR1 is SGHVS and CDR2 is FNYEAQ in the germline V gene. Trimming shortened V by 4 bases and J by 5 bases, and 9 bases separated the two germline ends. The CDR3 totals 13 residues. This chain's CDR3 is CASSSPRDNEQFF. The CDR3 DNA sequence: TGTGCCAGCAGCTCGCCCCGGGACAATGAGCAGTTCTTC.

The V and J genes are TRBV9 and TRBJ2-3; 7 bases fit TRBD1. Trimming cost V 3 bases and J 5 bases; bases outside gene matches: 12. The CDR3 extends over 16 amino acids. Germline V gene lookup returns CDR1 SGDLS and CDR2 YYNGEE. CDR3 nucleotides: TGTGCCAGCAGCGGATACCGGGACAGCGGCGTAGATACGCAGTATTTT. This encodes CASSGYRDSGVDTQYF.

This clone has a handful of counts. The genes are TRBV5-1 and TRBJ2-1; 7 bases fit TRBD2. This CDR3 region has 16 residues. CDR1 and CDR2 (germline): SGHRS, YFSETQ. With V trimmed by 1 base and J by 7 bases, 11 bases remained unmatched. CDR3 nucleotides: TGCGCCAGCAGCTTGACAGAGGGAGGGAGCTGGAATGAGCAGTTCTTC. This codes for CASSLTEGGSWNEQFF.

The chain has TRBV29-1 and TRBJ2-2; D might be TRBD1 (6 bases). V gave up 6 bases and J gave up 0 bases, with 11 bases separating them. Per germline, CDR1 SQVTM and CDR2 ANQGSEA. There are 14 residues in the CDR3. The CDR3 is CSVTGSANTGELFF. The CDR3 region has the DNA TGCAGCGTAACAGGGTCGGCGAACACCGGGGAGCTGTTTTTT.

This clone has just a few counts. This chain joins TRBV7-6 and TRBJ2-3; 12 bases match TRBD2. The junction had 9 bases not matched to a gene; V was cut back by 2 bases and J by 6 bases. This CDR3 comprises 17 residues. Germline CDR1 reads SGHVS; CDR2 reads FNYEAQ. CDR3 loop: CASSLSTSGGSLDTQYF. The CDR3 region has the DNA TGTGCCAGCAGCTTATCCACTAGCGGGGGGTCTTTGGATACGCAGTATTTT.

The genes are TRBV13 and TRBJ2-7; 9 bases are shared with TRBD2. The trim removed 3 bases at V and 3 bases at J, leaving 3 bases unmatched. There are 14 residues in the CDR3. The germline CDR1 and CDR2 sequences are PRHDT and FYEKMQ (reference sequence). CDR3 in DNA: TGTGCCAGCAGCTTGGGTAGCGGGGGCTACGAGCAGTACTTC. It codes for CASSLGSGGYEQYF. Full variable domain (remainder filled in from reference TRBV13 and TRBJ2-7): AAGVIQSPRHLIKEKRETATLKCYPIPRHDTVYWYQQGPGQDPQFLISFYEKMQSDKGSIPDRFSAQQFSDYHSELNMSSLELGDSALYFCASSLGSGGYEQYFGPGTRLTVT.

The chain recombines TRBV5-6 with TRBJ1-2; no clear D. Germline V lookup: CDR1 SGHDT, CDR2 YYEEEE. The V gene lost 2 bases and the J gene lost 8 bases, with 16 bases spanning the gap. The CDR3 loop spans 14 amino acids. The CDR3 nucleotides read TGTGCCAGCAGCTTAGGGATCGGGGTCGGAGGCTACACCTTC. This encodes CASSLGIGVGGYTF.

The chain couples TRBV6-1 to TRBJ2-7; 13 bases are shared with TRBD2. CDR1 and CDR2 (germline): MNHNS, SASEGT. There are 18 residues in the CDR3. Trimming cost V 4 bases and J 3 bases; bases outside gene matches: 12. This chain's CDR3 is CASSAPRTSGRRFYEQYF. The CDR3 coding sequence is TGTGCCAGCAGTGCCCCGCGGACTAGCGGGAGAAGATTCTACGAGCAGTACTTC.

The chain employs TRBV7-9 and TRBJ2-1, with 8 bases aligning to TRBD2. Germline V gene sequence: CDR1 SEHNR, CDR2 FQNEAQ (reference sequence). V lost 1 base to trimming and J lost 4 bases; unmatched junction nucleotides: 9. The CDR3 sequence is 17 residues long. The CDR3 coding sequence is TGTGCCAGCAGCTTAGATTCGGGCGGGGGGCCTTACAATGAGCAGTTCTTC. Residues: CASSLDSGGGPYNEQFF.